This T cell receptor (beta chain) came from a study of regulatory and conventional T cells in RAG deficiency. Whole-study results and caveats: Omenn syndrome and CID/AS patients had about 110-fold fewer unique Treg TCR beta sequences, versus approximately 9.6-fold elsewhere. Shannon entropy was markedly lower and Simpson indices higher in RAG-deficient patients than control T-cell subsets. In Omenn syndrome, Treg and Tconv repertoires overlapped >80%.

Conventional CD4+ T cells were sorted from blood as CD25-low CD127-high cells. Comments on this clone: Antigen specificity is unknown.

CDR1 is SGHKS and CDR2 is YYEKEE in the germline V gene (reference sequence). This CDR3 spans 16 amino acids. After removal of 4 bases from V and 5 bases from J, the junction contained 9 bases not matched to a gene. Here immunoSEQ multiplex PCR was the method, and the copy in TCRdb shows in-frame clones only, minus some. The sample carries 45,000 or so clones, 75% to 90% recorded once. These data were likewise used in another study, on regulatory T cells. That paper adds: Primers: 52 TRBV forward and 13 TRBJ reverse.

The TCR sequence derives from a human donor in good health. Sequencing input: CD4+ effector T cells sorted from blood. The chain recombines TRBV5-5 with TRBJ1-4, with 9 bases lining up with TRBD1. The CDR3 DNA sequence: TGTGCCAGCAGCAGTGGACAGGGGACGACGAATGAAAAACTGTTTTTT. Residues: CASSSGQGTTNEKLFF.